This is a list of T cell receptor beta chains from one sample in a study of shared clonotypes between healthy human individuals. TCRdb's copy holds only in-frame clones and misses some; the assay was immunoSEQ multiplex PCR. The data show 640,000 or so clones, with roughly 70% seen just once and 1.8% held by the top ten. Specimen: memory CD4+ T cells sorted from blood. The receptor set was obtained from a woman under 40 in good health. The CDR3 runs from the conserved cysteine through the conserved F or W. D genes are given only for firm matches. Clone size is not always given. Where it is, it says once, few, many or a class for expanded clones.

V gene	clone size	CDR3 length	J gene	D gene	CDR3 DNA	CDR3 protein
TRBV2	once	13	TRBJ2-4	.	TGTGCCAGCAGTGAGGAACAGGGCAGCATTCAGTACTTC	CASSEEQGSIQYF
TRBV19	few	15	TRBJ2-1	.	TGTGCCAGTATCCTAGGACACGGCTCCTACAATGAGCAGTTCTTC	CASILGHGSYNEQFF
TRBV18	few	18	TRBJ2-3	TRBD1	TGTGCCAGCTCACTCCGACAGGGGGCACACGCCAACACAGATACGCAGTATTTT	CASSLRQGAHANTDTQYF
TRBV27	.	16	TRBJ2-7	.	TGTGCCAGCAGTTTAAATGTGCGGCAGAGCTCCTACGAGCAGTACTTC	CASSLNVRQSSYEQYF
TRBV7-2	.	14	TRBJ2-1	TRBD2	TGTGCCAGCAGCAGGACTAGCGGGATAGGTGAGCAGTTCTTC	CASSRTSGIGEQFF
TRBV5-1	.	13	TRBJ2-7	.	TGCGCCAGCAGCTTGGACAGGGTCTACGAGCAGTACTTC	CASSLDRVYEQYF
TRBV5-1	.	12	TRBJ2-1	.	TGCGCCAGCAGCCCCCTTGATGGGGGCACCATCTTC	CASSPLDGGTIF
TRBV5-1	.	15	TRBJ2-1	TRBD2	TGCGCCAGCAGACAAAGCGGGACCGTTATGAATGAGCAGTTCTTC	CASRQSGTVMNEQFF
TRBV7-6	.	15	TRBJ2-3	TRBD2	TGTGCCAGCGGGCTAGCGGGGGGAATCACAGATACGCAGTATTTT	CASGLAGGITDTQYF
TRBV28	.	13	TRBJ1-5	TRBD1	TGTGCCAGCAGTTTACCTTATACAGGGGTGAAGCATTTT	CASSLPYTGVKHF
TRBV11-2	.	12	TRBJ1-1	.	TGTGCCAGCAGCTTTCACTCTACTGAAGCTTTCTTT	CASSFHSTEAFF
TRBV25-1	.	16	TRBJ2-7	TRBD2	TGTGCCAGCAGTGCTGGACTAGCGGGAGTGAGAGACGAGCAGTACTTC	CASSAGLAGVRDEQYF
TRBV2	.	14	TRBJ2-1	.	TGTGCCAGCAGTGGGCTAGTAAGTTTGCATGAGCAGTTCTTC	CASSGLVSLHEQFF
TRBV30	.	12	TRBJ2-1	TRBD2	TGTGCCTGGAGGGTAGCGGGAGATGAGCAGTTCTTC	CAWRVAGDEQFF
TRBV13	.	16	TRBJ1-4	.	TGTGCCAGCAGCTTATTCGGCCGTGCAACTAATGAAAAACTGTTTTTT	CASSLFGRATNEKLFF
TRBV19	few	14	TRBJ2-5	.	TGTGCCAGTAGTATAGGGGTGGCAGGAGAGACCCAGTACTTC	CASSIGVAGETQYF
TRBV10-1	.	13	TRBJ1-1	.	TGCGCCAGCTCAGGGGAGGGAAACACTGAAGCTTTCTTT	CASSGEGNTEAFF
TRBV19	few	16	TRBJ2-2	TRBD1	TGTGCCAGTAGGACGATCGGGACAGGGGCTACCGGGGAGCTGTTTTTT	CASRTIGTGATGELFF
TRBV18	.	16	TRBJ2-6	TRBD2	TGTGCCAGCTTACTAGCGGCCAGCTCTGGGGCCAACGTCCTGACTTTC	CASLLAASSGANVLTF
TRBV7-2	.	13	TRBJ2-7	.	TGTGCCAGCAGCTTAGAAATTTCGGGGCAGCAGTACTTC	CASSLEISGQQYF
TRBV30	.	13	TRBJ2-5	.	TGTGCCTGGTCCCCGGGACTCCAAGAGACCCAGTACTTC	CAWSPGLQETQYF
TRBV2	.	13	TRBJ1-5	.	TGTGCCAGCAGTGCCCCTACAAAGAGGCCCCAGCATTTT	CASSAPTKRPQHF
TRBV18	.	17	TRBJ2-1	.	TGTGCCAGCTCACCGCGCGATTATTTGTCCTCCTACAATGAGCAGTTCTTC	CASSPRDYLSSYNEQFF